The next 18 T cell receptor beta chains were all read from a single sample in a study of T-cell reconstitution after alpha-beta-depleted transplantation in children. TCRbeta library construction was performed incorporating unique molecular identifiers. TCRdb re-analysed the PCR reads in MiXCR, keeping a single row per CDR3 protein. The sample lists more than 400,000 distinct CDR3 sequences; about 40% were seen once. Sequencing used PBMCs, obtained before TCRalphabeta/CD19-depleted stem cell transplant. Every receptor here comes from a girl aged 2 to 10 with aplastic anemia, due to receive a stem cell transplant.

This clonotype was detected many times. The chain couples TRBV7-2 to TRBJ2-7; possibly TRBD1 for D (5 bases). Germline V gene data show CDR1 as SGHTA and CDR2 as FQGNSA. V gave up 1 base and J gave up 5 bases, with 12 bases separating them. The CDR3 is 14 amino acids. CDR3: CASSLGAGSHEQYF. CDR3 in DNA: TGTGCCAGCAGCTTAGGGGCAGGGTCCCACGAGCAGTACTTC.

The chain uses TRBV12-3 or TRBV12-4 and TRBJ2-2; D ambiguous. V was shortened by 3 bases and J by 7 bases, with 9 bases between the two germline ends. The CDR3 is 13 residues long. CDR3 nucleotide sequence: TGTGCCAGCAGTTTGGGTCCGCGCGGGGAGCTGTTTTTT. Protein: CASSLGPRGELFF.

This clonotype was counted many times. The chain joins TRBV12-3 or TRBV12-4 to TRBJ2-2; 8 bases fit TRBD2. The CDR3 is made up of 17 amino acids. The V gene end was trimmed by 5 bases and the J gene end by 2 bases; junction bases not matched to a gene: 10. Written as DNA, the CDR3 is TGTGCCAGCAGTCCCCACGCACTAGCGGTTAACACCGGGGAGCTGTTTTTT. Protein sequence: CASSPHALAVNTGELFF.

The chain carries TRBV5-1 and TRBJ2-1, with TRBD1 matching 11 bases. The ends lost 4 bases at V and 8 bases at J; junction bases unmatched: 5. Germline-derived CDR1 and CDR2 are SGHRS and YFSETQ. The length of the CDR3 is 14 residues. In nucleotides, the CDR3 is TGCGCCAGCAGCCGGGACAGGGGGTCGGATGAGCAGTTCTTC. It yields the protein CASSRDRGSDEQFF.

This clonotype appeared a few times. The chain joins TRBV27 to TRBJ1-5, with a possible D match to TRBD1 (5 bases). Germline loops: CDR1 MNHEY, CDR2 SMNVEV (reference sequence). CDR3 length: 18 residues. Trimming removed 1 base from V and 4 bases from J, with 20 bases in between. CDR3 DNA: TGTGCCAGCAGTTTATTAGGCCCGAGGGGAGCCATTAATCAGCCCCAGCATTTT. Encoded protein: CASSLLGPRGAINQPQHF.

V is TRBV10-3 and J is TRBJ1-1, with D tentatively TRBD1 (6 bases). V lost 7 bases and J lost 5, with 14 bases in between. Germline values: CDR1 ENHRY, CDR2 SYGVKD. This CDR3 has 13 residues. The CDR3: CAIKGGLRTEAFF. CDR3 coding DNA: TGTGCCATCAAGGGGGGTTTAAGGACTGAAGCTTTCTTT.

This clonotype showed up many times. A read error may produce the germline difference seen at one junction end. This sequence joins TRBV4-2 and TRBJ2-1, with a possible D match to TRBD2 (6 bases). Germline loops: CDR1 LGHNA, CDR2 YNFKEQ. The CDR3 contains 12 residues. The CDR3 nucleotides read TGTGCCAGCAGCCAAGATGCAGCGGGTTTAGTCTTC. Translating it yields CASSQDAAGLVF.

The chain carries TRBV20-1 and TRBJ2-2; D not certain. There are 15 residues in the CDR3. V lost 0 bases to trimming and J lost 2 bases, with 10 bases between them. Germline V gives CDR1 DFQATT, CDR2 SNEGSKA (reference sequence). CDR3 residues: CSARDSQLNTGELFF. The CDR3 DNA is TGCAGTGCTAGAGATTCACAGCTTAACACCGGGGAGCTGTTTTTT.

The chain is built from TRBV15 and TRBJ2-7; D perhaps matches TRBD1 (6 bases). V was trimmed by 4 bases and J by 6 bases, leaving 13 bases between them. Germline CDR1 LNHNV, CDR2 YYDKDF (reference sequence). The CDR3 runs to 13 residues. The DNA for the CDR3 is TGTGCCACCAGCATGGACAGCGTCGGCGAGCAGTACTTC. It codes for CATSMDSVGEQYF.

The rearrangement links TRBV6-2 or TRBV6-3 to TRBJ2-2; 10 nucleotides line up with TRBD2. CDR1 and CDR2 (germline): MNHEY, SVGEGT. V dropped 6 bases and J dropped 6; count of bases not matched to a gene: 7. This CDR3 has 15 residues. The CDR3: CASSVAGGVPGELFF. The CDR3 nucleotides are TGTGCCAGCAGCGTAGCGGGAGGAGTTCCCGGGGAGCTGTTTTTT.

This chain connects TRBV5-1 to TRBJ2-5; 9 nucleotides agree with TRBD2. V trimming: 2 bases; J trimming: 6 bases; junction bases outside the gene matches: 8. CDR1 SGHRS and CDR2 YFSETQ come from the germline V gene. The CDR3 runs 15 residues. In DNA, the CDR3 is TGCGCCAGCAGCTTAGGCGGGGGGGCGATGAAGACCCAGTACTTC. This sequence encodes CASSLGGGAMKTQYF.

At least ten counts were recorded for this clonotype. V gene TRBV5-1 combines with J gene TRBJ2-1, with 7 bases lining up with TRBD2. The CDR3 extends over 13 amino acids. Germline V gene lookup returns CDR1 SGHRS and CDR2 YFSETQ. J lost 4 bases, V lost 7 bases, and 5 bases had no gene match. The CDR3 is CASFGGGYNEQFF. Written as DNA, the CDR3 is TGCGCCAGCTTTGGGGGAGGGTACAATGAGCAGTTCTTC.

The chain uses TRBV7-2 and TRBJ1-2; tentative D call: TRBD1 (6 bases). The CDR3 contains 14 residues. The germline CDR1 and CDR2 sequences are SGHTA and FQGNSA. V shed 1 base and J shed 4 bases, with 10 bases lying between them. The DNA of the CDR3 is TGTGCCAGCAGCTTAGGGCAGGGGAGCTATGGCTACACCTTC. Translated: CASSLGQGSYGYTF.

The rearrangement joins TRBV24-1 to TRBJ1-1; the match to TRBD1 covers 9 bases. CDR1 KGHDR and CDR2 SFDVKD come from the germline V gene. V lost 5 bases, J lost 1 base, and 4 bases stayed unmatched. The CDR3 contains 15 residues. The CDR3 nucleotides read TGTGCCACCAGTGGCGCGGGACAGGGGAACACTGAAGCTTTCTTT. Protein sequence: CATSGAGQGNTEAFF.

The V gene is TRBV5-5, the J gene TRBJ2-2; 7 nucleotides align to TRBD1. J gave up 4 bases and V 4 bases, and 16 bases lay outside the gene matches. CDR1 and CDR2 from the germline V gene are SGHKS and YYEKEE (reference sequence). This CDR3 comprises 18 residues. The CDR3 coding sequence is TGTGCCAGCAGCGCCGAACAGGGGATAGTGGTTCCCACCGGGGAGCTGTTTTTT. This sequence encodes CASSAEQGIVVPTGELFF.

This clonotype has a handful of counts. This sequence joins TRBV5-1 and TRBJ2-1; 11 nucleotides line up with TRBD2. Trimming took 0 bases from V and 0 from J; bases not matched to a gene: 8. This CDR3 region has 19 residues. The V gene's germline CDR1 is SGHRS and CDR2 YFSETQ. Here the CDR3 reads CASSLVWLAGGSSYNEQFF. The CDR3 DNA reads as TGCGCCAGCAGCTTGGTTTGGCTAGCGGGAGGCAGCTCCTACAATGAGCAGTTCTTC.

This clonotype has ten or more counts. The V and J genes are TRBV12-3 or TRBV12-4 and TRBJ2-1; 7 bases are a match to TRBD2. The trim removed 7 bases at V and 0 bases at J, leaving 6 bases unmatched. The CDR3 totals 15 residues. CDR3 residues: CASKLAASSYNEQFF. The DNA for the CDR3 is TGTGCCAGCAAGCTAGCGGCCAGCTCCTACAATGAGCAGTTCTTC.

The chain links TRBV29-1 to TRBJ2-4, with D possibly matching TRBD1 (6 bases). Germline-derived CDR1 and CDR2 are SQVTM and ANQGSEA. CDR3 length: 13 residues. V lost 6 bases to trimming and J lost 2 bases, with 11 bases between them. CDR3 nucleotides: TGCAGCGTCCGAGGGGGTACCAAAAACATTCAGTACTTC. Protein product: CSVRGGTKNIQYF.